Listed here are 8 T cell receptor beta chains from one sample, sequenced in a study of control samples from healthy donors and cancer patients. Libraries were prepared by immunoSEQ multiplex PCR; TCRdb keeps only in-frame clonotypes and omits some of them. The sample yields 150,000 to 200,000 clones, around nine tenths seen once. The sequencing input was blood. These receptors all come from a man younger than 45 in good health.

The rearrangement links TRBV7-7 to TRBJ2-4; 7 bases are a match to TRBD1. The CDR3 sequence is 13 residues long. Germline V gives CDR1 SSHAT, CDR2 FNYEAQ (reference sequence). The V segment lost 1 base and the J segment 8 bases; nucleotides outside the gene matches: 2. The CDR3, as DNA: TGTGCCAGCAGCTTAGACAGGGGAGACATTCAGTACTTC. Protein: CASSLDRGDIQYF.

V gene TRBV2 combines with J gene TRBJ2-3; 8 bases map to TRBD2. This CDR3 region has 15 residues. V was clipped by 6 bases and J by 2 bases; unmatched bases: 7. The germline CDR1 and CDR2 sequences are SNHLY and FYNNEI. CDR3 nucleotides: TGTGCCAGCAGGTTCTGGACTAGCCACACAGATACGCAGTATTTT. Amino acid sequence: CASRFWTSHTDTQYF. The full variable domain, with the rest looked up from reference TRBV2 and TRBJ2-3, is EPEVTQTPSHQVTQMGQEVILRCVPISNHLYFYWYRQILGQKVEFLVSFYNNEISEKSEIFDDQFSVERPDGSNFTLKIRSTKLEDSAMYFCASRFWTSHTDTQYFGPGTRLTVL.

The chain couples TRBV27 to TRBJ2-7; a weak D match, TRBD1 (6 bases). V lost 4 bases and J 3 bases, leaving 13 bases between the germline ends. In germline, CDR1 is MNHEY, CDR2 SMNVEV (reference sequence). This CDR3 is built from 14 residues. CDR3 protein: CASSSGTRIYEQYF. Here the CDR3 DNA reads TGTGCCAGCAGTTCCGGGACACGGATCTACGAGCAGTACTTC.

The V gene is TRBV9, the J gene TRBJ1-1, with 9 bases aligning to TRBD1. From germline, CDR1 is SGDLS and CDR2 YYNGEE. J was trimmed by 2 bases and V by 3 bases; bases with no gene match: 5. CDR3 length: 15 residues. CDR3 DNA: TGTGCCAGCAGCGAGGGGACAGGGCTTAACACTGAAGCTTTCTTT. Amino acids: CASSEGTGLNTEAFF.

The CDR3: CASSLPGHLEPHSGELFF. DNA of the CDR3: TGTGCCAGCAGCTTACCCGGACATTTGGAGCCCCATTCCGGGGAGCTGTTTTTT. The rearrangement joins TRBV7-9 to TRBJ2-2, with TRBD1 as a possible D gene (5 bases). CDR3 length: 18 residues. Between the trimmed V and J ends, which lost 2 bases and 6 bases, there was a span of 22 bases. CDR1 is SEHNR and CDR2 is FQNEAQ in the germline V gene (reference sequence).

The V and J genes are TRBV18 and TRBJ2-7; no clear D. The V end was cut by 3 bases, the J end by 4 bases, with 7 bases between. This CDR3 spans 12 amino acids. CDR1 and CDR2 from the germline V gene are KGHSH and LQKENI. The CDR3 region has the DNA TGTGCCAGCTCACCCTCTATATACGAGCAGTACTTC. Its protein product is CASSPSIYEQYF.

The gene calls are TRBV6-5 and TRBJ2-1; 8 nucleotides align to TRBD1. There are 16 residues in the CDR3. Germline V lookup: CDR1 MNHEY, CDR2 SVGAGI. With 0 bases clipped from V and 8 bases from J, the junction kept 9 bases outside the gene matches. CDR3 nucleotide sequence: TGTGCCAGCAGTTACTCGGCCTCAGGGGGCTGGGATGAGCAGTTCTTC. Protein sequence: CASSYSASGGWDEQFF.

This clone appeared a single time. The rearrangement links TRBV3-1 (or the pseudogene TRBV3-2) to TRBJ1-1; 7 nucleotides align to TRBD1. The CDR3 is made up of 14 amino acids. The V segment lost 5 bases and the J segment 5 bases; nucleotides outside the gene matches: 8. Looked up from germline, CDR1 is LGHDT and CDR2 is YNNKEL (reference sequence). CDR3 loop: CASSGRDRATEAFF. The CDR3 bases are TGTGCCAGCAGCGGGCGGGACAGAGCGACTGAAGCTTTCTTT.